A single sample is the source of the 23 T cell receptor beta chains below, sequenced in a study of T cells in Graves' hyperthyroidism and ophthalmopathy. Amplified regions were TCR beta CDR3 sequences from RNA transcripts. Using the HTBI primer set, a first-round RT-PCR was run on the TCR CDR3. TCRdb passed the multiplex PCR reads through MiXCR, listing each CDR3 protein once. The data contain over 150,000 distinct CDR3 sequences, around a sixth of them singletons. Sequenced: blood. The receptors derive from a woman aged 50 to 60 with Graves' hyperthyroidism.

This clonotype was seen ten or more times. The chain links TRBV7-9 to TRBJ2-3; no firm D call. From germline, CDR1 is SEHNR and CDR2 FQNEAQ (reference sequence). Trimming left V 5 bases short and J 11 bases short, with 14 bases between. This CDR3 has 12 residues. This CDR3 reads CASSPMVWGQYF. The CDR3 DNA sequence: TGTGCCAGCAGCCCGATGGTTTGGGGGCAGTATTTT.

This clonotype was seen a handful of times. This rearrangement joins TRBV19 to TRBJ2-3; 8 bases map to TRBD2. The V gene's germline CDR1 is LNHDA and CDR2 SQIVND (reference sequence). This CDR3 is built from 14 residues. The V segment lost 5 bases and the J segment 3 bases; nucleotides outside the gene matches: 4. CDR3 coding DNA: TGTGCCAGTAGTCCTAGCGGGCCAACAGATACGCAGTATTTT. As protein: CASSPSGPTDTQYF.

The V call is TRBV9, the J call TRBJ1-2; D may be TRBD1 (5 bases). This CDR3 comprises 16 residues. V shed 3 bases and J shed 5 bases, with 20 bases lying between them. The V gene's germline CDR1 is SGDLS and CDR2 YYNGEE. In DNA, the CDR3 is TGTGCCAGCAGCGGAGTCCAAGTCGGGGCATTTTATGGCTACACCTTC. Amino acid sequence: CASSGVQVGAFYGYTF.

The V and J genes are TRBV7-9 and TRBJ2-1, with 9 bases fitting TRBD2. Germline lookup yields CDR1 SEHNR and CDR2 FQNEAQ (reference sequence). This CDR3 contains 15 residues. Germline trimming cut 7 bases from V and 8 bases from J; bases unmatched to any gene: 12. CDR3 sequence: CASTTPGLAFDEQFF. The CDR3 DNA follows: TGTGCCAGCACCACACCGGGACTAGCATTCGATGAGCAGTTCTTC.

The chain links TRBV24-1 to TRBJ2-7, with a weak D call TRBD1 (6 bases). The CDR3 loop spans 13 amino acids. Germline CDR1 KGHDR, CDR2 SFDVKD. The germline V and J ends were trimmed by 4 bases and 5 bases, with 11 bases remaining between them. In DNA, the CDR3 is TGTGCCACCAGTGAACACAACAGGGACGAGCAGTACTTC. Residues: CATSEHNRDEQYF.

This clonotype has ten or more counts. The rearrangement uses TRBV5-1 and TRBJ1-1; 7 nucleotides match TRBD1. The CDR3 sequence is 15 residues long. The junction had 7 bases not matched to a gene; V was cut back by 4 bases and J by 1 base. In germline, CDR1 is SGHRS, CDR2 YFSETQ. CDR3 in DNA: TGCGCCAGCAGCATGACAGGGACAACGAACACTGAAGCTTTCTTT. Translation gives CASSMTGTTNTEAFF.

The CDR3 DNA is TGCAGCGTTGAAGGACCGACCTCTGGAAACACCATATATTTT. It translates to CSVEGPTSGNTIYF. The gene calls are TRBV29-1 and TRBJ1-3, with D hard to call. V lost 1 base and J 0 bases, leaving 7 bases between the germline ends. The CDR3 is made up of 14 amino acids. CDR1 and CDR2 (germline): SQVTM, ANQGSEA. Supplemented by reference TRBV29-1 and TRBJ1-3, the full variable domain reads SAVISQKPSRDICQRGTSLTIQCQVDSQVTMMFWYRQQPGQSLTLIATANQGSEATYESGFVIDKFPISRPNLTFSTLTVSNMSPEDSSIYLCSVEGPTSGNTIYFGEGSWLTVV.

This clonotype has only a few counts. This chain connects TRBV19 to TRBJ2-1, with 10 bases fitting TRBD2. The CDR3 has 16 amino acids. The ends lost 0 bases at V and 7 bases at J; junction bases unmatched: 6. CDR1 and CDR2 from the germline V gene are LNHDA and SQIVND (reference sequence). The CDR3 DNA follows: TGTGCCAGTAGTATAGATAGTCTAGCGGGAGTGAATGAGCAGTTCTTC. Translated, it gives CASSIDSLAGVNEQFF.

This clonotype was counted many times. V usage is TRBV28 and J usage is TRBJ2-7; D unclear. The CDR3 length is 14 residues. Germline lookup yields CDR1 MDHEN and CDR2 SYDVKM. In DNA form, the CDR3 reads TGTGCGAGAGCAGAGTACAGAATTCACTACGAGCAGTACTTC. Translation gives CARAEYRIHYEQYF.

This clonotype was seen at least ten times. V and J are TRBV27 and TRBJ1-1; possibly TRBD1 for D (5 bases). Deletions cut 8 bases from V and 1 base from J, with 17 bases between. Per germline, CDR1 MNHEY and CDR2 SMNVEV (reference sequence). CDR3 length equals 15 residues. The CDR3 nucleotides read TGTGCCAGCCCGCTAGGGACCTACCCGAACACTGAAGCTTTCTTT. Its translation: CASPLGTYPNTEAFF.

Many counts were recorded for this clonotype. One end of the junction is discordant with germline, which a read error may explain. The gene calls are TRBV3-1 and TRBJ2-7; D tentatively reads TRBD1 or TRBD2 (5 bases each). CDR1 and CDR2 (germline): LGHDT, YNNKEL (reference sequence). This CDR3 has 14 residues. The CDR3 spells CASTQEGTSNEQYF. Written as DNA, the CDR3 is TGTGCCAGCACCCAAGAGGGGACGAGTAACGAGCAGTACTTC.

The J gene is TRBJ2-7, the V gene TRBV5-4, with D possibly being TRBD1 (5 bases). The V gene lost 4 bases and the J gene lost 5 bases, with 22 bases spanning the gap. Germline values: CDR1 SGHNT, CDR2 YYREEE (reference sequence). The CDR3 runs 16 residues. In nucleotides, the CDR3 is TGTGCCAGCAGCCCCCAAAGGTGGAAGGCGGACAACGAGCAGTACTTC. Encoded protein: CASSPQRWKADNEQYF.

The chain joins TRBV7-9 to TRBJ2-7; no definite D call. The CDR3 sequence is 14 residues long. The germline CDR1 and CDR2 sequences are SEHNR and FQNEAQ (reference sequence). V was cut by 0 bases and J by 6 bases, with 12 bases left in between. The CDR3 nucleotides read TGTGCCAGCAGCTTAGCCCTTAACGTATTCGAGCAGTACTTC. It yields the protein CASSLALNVFEQYF.

Note on this clonotype: The junction departs from the called germline gene at one end, perhaps through a read error. The gene calls are TRBV3-1 and TRBJ2-1, with 14 bases lining up with TRBD2. Germline loops: CDR1 LGHDT, CDR2 YNNKEL (reference sequence). This CDR3 has 18 amino acids. CDR3 sequence reads: CVSSQYGTSGSAGGEQFF. As DNA, the CDR3 is TGTGTCAGCAGCCAATACGGGACTAGCGGGAGCGCAGGGGGTGAGCAGTTCTTC.

V and J are TRBV4-1 and TRBJ2-1; D uncertain. Germline V CDR1 and CDR2: MGHRA, YSYEKL. CDR3 length: 16 residues. Trimming removed 0 bases at V and 6 bases at J, with 15 bases between. The CDR3 is CASSQDHSPTRNEQFF. DNA of the CDR3: TGCGCCAGCAGCCAAGATCACTCCCCGACCCGCAATGAGCAGTTCTTC.

This clonotype was picked up many times. The CDR3 reads CASSSDRVGTDTQYF. The CDR3 DNA reads as TGTGCCAGCAGTTCCGACAGGGTGGGGACAGATACGCAGTATTTT. J is TRBJ2-3 and V is TRBV7-8, with 7 positions matching TRBD1. Germline lookup yields CDR1 SGHVS and CDR2 FQNEAQ. This CDR3 is 15 amino acids long. Germline trimming cut 6 bases from V and 3 bases from J; bases unmatched to any gene: 9.

This clonotype was detected many times. The V and J genes are TRBV2 and TRBJ1-1, with D hard to call. CDR3 length: 14 residues. Trimming removed 2 bases at V and 0 bases at J, with 7 bases between. Germline V gene lookup returns CDR1 SNHLY and CDR2 FYNNEI. The CDR3 DNA is TGTGCCAGCAGTGAACCTACATTGAACACTGAAGCTTTCTTT. Translating it yields CASSEPTLNTEAFF.

This chain links TRBV29-1 with TRBJ2-1; 11 bases are shared with TRBD2. This CDR3 spans 13 amino acids. Unmatched junction bases numbered 2, after V lost 4 bases and J lost 6 bases. Germline V gene lookup returns CDR1 SQVTM and CDR2 ANQGSEA. CDR3 loop: CSVGLAGLNEQFF. The CDR3 DNA sequence: TGCAGCGTTGGACTAGCGGGGCTCAATGAGCAGTTCTTC.

The V and J genes are TRBV7-9 and TRBJ1-2, with D possibly matching TRBD1 (5 bases). The V and J ends lost 5 bases and 5 bases respectively, with 18 bases between them. Germline V CDR1 and CDR2: SEHNR, FQNEAQ (reference sequence). This CDR3 is built from 15 residues. CDR3 loop: CASSPFPGPDYGYTF. Written as DNA, the CDR3 is TGTGCCAGCAGCCCTTTTCCGGGACCGGATTATGGCTACACCTTC.

A few counts support this clonotype. The chain combines TRBV11-3 with TRBJ1-1, with TRBD1 matching over 8 bases. Trimming cost V 2 bases and J 5 bases; bases outside gene matches: 7. Germline loops: CDR1 SGHNT, CDR2 YENEEA. The CDR3 has 15 amino acids. Here the CDR3 DNA reads TGTGCCAGCAGCTTAAGACAGGGGTTAGAAACTGAAGCTTTCTTT. Translated: CASSLRQGLETEAFF.

This clonotype has ten or more counts. V and J are TRBV28 and TRBJ2-7; 8 nucleotides line up with TRBD2. V trimming: 4 bases; J trimming: 6 bases; junction bases outside the gene matches: 11. Germline CDR1 and CDR2: MDHEN and SYDVKM. The CDR3 has 15 residues. Here the CDR3 reads CASSSSGSTHSEQYF. The CDR3 nucleotides are TGTGCCAGCAGTTCCAGCGGGAGTACTCATTCCGAGCAGTACTTC.

With respect to this clonotype: This may come from a read error, since a much larger clone is one base off. The CDR3 coding sequence is TGTGCCTGCAGCCAAATGGAGTTTGCGACTAATGAAAAACTGTTTTTT. This sequence encodes CACSQMEFATNEKLFF. The V gene is TRBV7-9, the J gene TRBJ1-4, with unresolved D. Germline values: CDR1 SEHNR, CDR2 FQNEAQ (reference sequence). The CDR3 is made up of 16 amino acids.

This clonotype was seen a few times. V usage is TRBV27 and J usage is TRBJ2-5, with 7 bases aligning to TRBD1. Germline CDR1 reads MNHEY; CDR2 reads SMNVEV (reference sequence). This CDR3 contains 16 residues. Trimming removed 6 bases from V and 4 bases from J; junction bases left unmatched: 14. In nucleotides, the CDR3 is TGTGCCAGCAGCCTACTTCCGGGACAGTGGTCAGAGACCCAGTACTTC. It translates to CASSLLPGQWSETQYF.